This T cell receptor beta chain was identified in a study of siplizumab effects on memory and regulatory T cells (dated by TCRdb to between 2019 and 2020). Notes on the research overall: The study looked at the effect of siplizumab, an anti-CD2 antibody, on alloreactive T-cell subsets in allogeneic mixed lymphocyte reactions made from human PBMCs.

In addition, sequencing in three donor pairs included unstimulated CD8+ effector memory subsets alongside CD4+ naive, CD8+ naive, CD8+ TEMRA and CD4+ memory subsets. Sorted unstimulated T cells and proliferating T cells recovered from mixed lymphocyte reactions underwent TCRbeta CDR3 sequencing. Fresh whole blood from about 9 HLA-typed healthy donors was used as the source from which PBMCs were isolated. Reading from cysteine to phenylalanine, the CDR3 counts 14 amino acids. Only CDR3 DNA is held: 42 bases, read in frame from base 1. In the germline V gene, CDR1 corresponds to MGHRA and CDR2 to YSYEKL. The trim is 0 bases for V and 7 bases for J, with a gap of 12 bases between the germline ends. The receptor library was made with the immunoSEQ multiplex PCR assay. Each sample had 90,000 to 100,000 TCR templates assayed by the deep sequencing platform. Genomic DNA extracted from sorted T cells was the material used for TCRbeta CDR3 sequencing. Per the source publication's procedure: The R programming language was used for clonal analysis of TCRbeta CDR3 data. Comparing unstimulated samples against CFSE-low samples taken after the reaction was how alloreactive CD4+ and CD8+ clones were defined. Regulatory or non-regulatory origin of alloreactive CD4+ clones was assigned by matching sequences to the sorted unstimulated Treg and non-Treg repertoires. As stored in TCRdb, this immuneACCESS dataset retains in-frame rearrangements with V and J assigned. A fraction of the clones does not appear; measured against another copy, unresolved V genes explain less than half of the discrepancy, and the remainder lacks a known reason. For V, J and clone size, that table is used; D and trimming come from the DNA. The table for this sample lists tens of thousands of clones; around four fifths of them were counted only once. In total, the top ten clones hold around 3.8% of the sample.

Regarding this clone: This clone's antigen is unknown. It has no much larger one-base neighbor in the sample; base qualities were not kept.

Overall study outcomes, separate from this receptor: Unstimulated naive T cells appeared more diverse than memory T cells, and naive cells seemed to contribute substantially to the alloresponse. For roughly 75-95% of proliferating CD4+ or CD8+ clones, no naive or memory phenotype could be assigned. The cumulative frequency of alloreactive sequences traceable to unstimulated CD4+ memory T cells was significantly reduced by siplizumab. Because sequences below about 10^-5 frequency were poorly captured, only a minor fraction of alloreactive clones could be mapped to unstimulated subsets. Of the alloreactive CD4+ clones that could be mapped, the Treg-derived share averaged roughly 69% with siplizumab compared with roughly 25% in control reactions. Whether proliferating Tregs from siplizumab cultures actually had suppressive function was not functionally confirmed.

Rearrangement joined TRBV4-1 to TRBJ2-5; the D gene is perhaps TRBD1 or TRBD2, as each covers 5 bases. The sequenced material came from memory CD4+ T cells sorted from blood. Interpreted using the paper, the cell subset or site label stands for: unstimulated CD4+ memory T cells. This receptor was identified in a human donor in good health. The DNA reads TGCGCCAGCAGCCAAGACGAGGGTACAGGGACCCAGTACTTC. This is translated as CASSQDEGTGTQYF.